This T cell receptor (beta chain) was sequenced during a study of post-analysis software for immune sequencing data. Study findings and constraints: Controls showed lower frequencies than patients for five or six TRBV segments, and TRBV5-6, TRBV5-1 and TRBV20-1 were among these.

Unique molecular identifiers tagged the TCR beta cDNA libraries. In TCRdb, the PCR reads were re-called with MiXCR into one record per CDR3 protein. The table has roughly 180,000 distinct CDR3 sequences, approximately 30% seen once. V lost 4 bases and J lost 7; bases outside the gene matches: 11. The CDR3 sequence is 16 residues long. Germline assignment: CDR1 SGHNT and CDR2 YYREEE (reference sequence). Regarding this clonotype: As yet, its antigen is unknown. Possible read error: a much larger clone is one base away.

This clonotype originated in a girl aged 10-17 years with multiple sclerosis. Sample: blood. V usage is TRBV5-4 and J usage is TRBJ2-5; TRBD2 aligns across 12 bases. For the CDR3, the DNA is TGTGCCAGCAGCCGGAGGACTAGCGGGACTGGGGGGACCCAGTACTTC. Amino acids: CASSRRTSGTGGTQYF.